This is a list of T cell receptor beta chains from one sample in a study of CD8+ T cells in alopecia areata. Generated by immunoSEQ multiplex PCR, the TCRdb table keeps only in-frame clones and is missing some. The sample consists of about 180,000 clones, 51% of them appearing once. The sequencing used CD8+ T cells sorted from blood, collected at roughly week 52, from a patient treated with tofacitinib. The receptor set was obtained from a human donor with alopecia areata. The conserved cysteine and the conserved F or W are not part of the CDR3 here. Clone size is not always given. Where it is, it says once, few, many or a class for expanded clones.

v_call clone_size cdr3_aa
TRBV7-9 - ASSLAPNEAF
TRBV30 - AWIDRGGAGELF
TRBV11-2 - ASSLGPGQGINEQY
TRBV13 few ASSLNSYEQY
TRBV4-3 - ASSLASNQPQH
TRBV30 - AFRQGTMNTEAF
TRBV21-1 few ASTSSVFSGANVLT
TRBV12-5 few ASGLPTATEAF
TRBV27 - ASSFGGANYGYT
TRBV2 - ASSVGDYSNQPQH
TRBV5-1 few ASSLGGLSSYNEQF
TRBV5-6 few ASSLTGLHEQF
TRBV29-1 - SVRRQGADYEQY
TRBV30 - AWSIGRELF
TRBV18 few ASSPPAGGYEQY
TRBV9 - ASSDTSGVNEQF
TRBV2 - AGSSRRGNGDTQY
TRBV18 - ASSPKGETQY
TRBV5-1 - ASSPVVLGLTDTQY
TRBV5-6 - ASSGEDWGETQY
TRBV4-3 once ASSQVWGSTDTQY
TRBV4-1 - ASSPSGGARGYT
TRBV4-1 - ASSQTGTGFYEQY
TRBV11-2 - ASSSQSWAQY
TRBV27 - ASSSPPGGQETQY
TRBV20-1 - SAPLWDEQF
TRBV7-9 - ASSTGQGILDEQF
TRBV4-3 - ASSQDWPSGSPGQY
TRBV10-3 few AISEGGVTDTQY
TRBV29-1 few SVVGALSSGANVLT
TRBV5-1 - ASSPGTGWQTYNEQF
TRBV4-3 once ASSQDSGRYDTEAF
TRBV29-1 few SVEGDTEAF
TRBV5-1 once ASSSGSWVYNEQF
TRBV4-3 - ASSPGLSYEQY
TRBV5-4 once ASTHMGQNYEQY
TRBV7-9 - ASSFLEQF
TRBV29-1 few SVEYTGGYTGELF
TRBV14 - ANFTGGVNQPQH
TRBV5-1 - ASSLAGRTLGETQY
TRBV19 few ASTERENYGYT
TRBV7-9 - ASSPSGARAETQY
TRBV30 - AWSVGGARTF
TRBV27 few ASSPGQANSPLH
TRBV7-8 - ASSLDGNNQPQH
TRBV19 few ASSIRDGGTEAF
TRBV29-1 - SVVGLAGDLNTGELF
TRBV25-1 - ASSLGDSGELF
TRBV27 - ASSFRSPGNTIY
TRBV4-2 - ASSQGLGYEQY
TRBV19 - ASTSGLTGNTIY